Below, one T cell receptor beta chain is given with its context. V was clipped by 4 bases and J by 12 bases, with 22 bases between them. Germline loops: CDR1 SGHNT, CDR2 YYREEE (reference sequence). This CDR3 has 14 residues. The sample originates from a study of blood T cell repertoires in COVID-19. Profiled with immunoSEQ multiplex PCR; TCRdb holds only in-frame clones, not every one. The table has approximately 180,000 clones, around nine tenths seen once. The genes are TRBV5-4 and TRBJ1-1; D possibly corresponds to TRBD1 (6 bases). The sample consisted of peripheral blood. The clonotype comes from a man in his forties with active or convalescent COVID-19. This CDR3 is CASSPTERIQGTFF. CDR3 DNA sequence: TGTGCCAGCAGCCCAACCGAGCGTATACAGGGTACTTTCTTT. The complete variable domain, with remaining parts taken from reference TRBV5-4 and TRBJ1-1, reads ETGVTQSPTHLIKTRGQQVTLRCSSQSGHNTVSWYQQALGQGPQFIFQYYREEENGRGNFPPRFSGLQFPNYSSELNVNALELDDSALYLCASSPTERIQGTFFGQGTRLTVV.